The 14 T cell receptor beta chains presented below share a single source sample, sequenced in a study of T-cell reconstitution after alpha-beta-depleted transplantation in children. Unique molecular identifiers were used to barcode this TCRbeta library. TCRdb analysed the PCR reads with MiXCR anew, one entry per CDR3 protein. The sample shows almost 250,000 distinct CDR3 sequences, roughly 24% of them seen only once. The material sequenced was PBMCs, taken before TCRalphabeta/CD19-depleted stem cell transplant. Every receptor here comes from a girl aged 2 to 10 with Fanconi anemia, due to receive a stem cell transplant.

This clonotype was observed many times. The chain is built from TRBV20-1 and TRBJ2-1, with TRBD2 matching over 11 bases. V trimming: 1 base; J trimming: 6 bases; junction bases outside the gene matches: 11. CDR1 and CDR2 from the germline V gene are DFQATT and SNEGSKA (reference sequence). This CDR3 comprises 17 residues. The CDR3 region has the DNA TGCAGTGCTAGAGTGCCCCCTGCTAGCGGGGGGACCAATGAGCAGTTCTTC. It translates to CSARVPPASGGTNEQFF.

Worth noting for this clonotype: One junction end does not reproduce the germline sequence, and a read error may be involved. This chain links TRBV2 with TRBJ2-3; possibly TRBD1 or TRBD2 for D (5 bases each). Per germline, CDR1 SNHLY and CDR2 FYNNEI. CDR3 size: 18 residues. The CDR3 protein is CTSSFQKGWGSMADTQYF. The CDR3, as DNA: TGTACCAGCAGTTTTCAAAAGGGTTGGGGGTCCATGGCAGATACGCAGTATTTT.

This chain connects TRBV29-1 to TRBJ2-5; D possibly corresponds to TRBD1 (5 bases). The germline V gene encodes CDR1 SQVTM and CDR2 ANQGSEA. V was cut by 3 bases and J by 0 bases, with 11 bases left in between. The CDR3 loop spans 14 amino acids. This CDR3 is CSVDPTDHQETQYF. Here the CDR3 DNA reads TGCAGCGTTGACCCGACAGACCACCAAGAGACCCAGTACTTC. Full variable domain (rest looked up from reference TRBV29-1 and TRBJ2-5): SAVISQKPSRDICQRGTSLTIQCQVDSQVTMMFWYRQQPGQSLTLIATANQGSEATYESGFVIDKFPISRPNLTFSTLTVSNMSPEDSSIYLCSVDPTDHQETQYFGPGTRLLVL.

CDR3 amino acids: CASAFEETQYF. The CDR3 nucleotides are TGTGCCAGCGCCTTCGAAGAGACCCAGTACTTC. The chain joins TRBV3-1 to TRBJ2-5; D gene unclear. The germline gives CDR1 LGHDT, CDR2 YNNKEL (reference sequence). The CDR3 covers 11 residues. Deletions cut 8 bases from V and 3 bases from J, with 7 bases between.

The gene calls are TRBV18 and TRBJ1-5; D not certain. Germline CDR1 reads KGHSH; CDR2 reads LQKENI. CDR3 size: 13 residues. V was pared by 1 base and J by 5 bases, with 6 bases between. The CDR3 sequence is CASSPRLDQPQHF. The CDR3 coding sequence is TGTGCCAGCTCACCACGATTGGATCAGCCCCAGCATTTT.

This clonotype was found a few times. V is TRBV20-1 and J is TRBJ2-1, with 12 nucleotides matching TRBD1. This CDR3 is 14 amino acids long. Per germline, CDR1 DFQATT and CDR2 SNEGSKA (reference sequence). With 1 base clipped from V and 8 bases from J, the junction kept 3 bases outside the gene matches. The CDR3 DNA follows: TGCAGTGCTAGAGGTGGGACAGGGGGCTATGAGCAGTTCTTC. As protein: CSARGGTGGYEQFF.

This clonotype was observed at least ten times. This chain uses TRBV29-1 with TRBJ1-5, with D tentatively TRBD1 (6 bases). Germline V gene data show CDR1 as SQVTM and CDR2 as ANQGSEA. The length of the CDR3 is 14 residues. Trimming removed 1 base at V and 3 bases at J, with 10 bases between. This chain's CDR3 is CSVEGTGINQPQHF. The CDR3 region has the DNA TGCAGCGTTGAAGGCACAGGGATCAATCAGCCCCAGCATTTT.

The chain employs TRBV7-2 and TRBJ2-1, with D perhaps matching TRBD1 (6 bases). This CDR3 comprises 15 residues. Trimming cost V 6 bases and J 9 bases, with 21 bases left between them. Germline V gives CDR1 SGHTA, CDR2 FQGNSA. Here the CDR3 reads CASRTQGHHSIEQFF. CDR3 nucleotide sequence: TGTGCCAGCAGGACCCAGGGGCACCACAGCATTGAGCAGTTCTTC.

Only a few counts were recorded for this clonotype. This chain's CDR3 is CSVDWTGSYNEQFF. In DNA form, the CDR3 reads TGCAGCGTTGATTGGACAGGTTCCTACAATGAGCAGTTCTTC. The rearrangement links TRBV29-1 to TRBJ2-1, with 7 nucleotides matching TRBD1. J gave up 1 base and V 3 bases, and 3 bases lay outside the gene matches. CDR1 and CDR2 from the germline V gene are SQVTM and ANQGSEA. There are 14 residues in the CDR3.

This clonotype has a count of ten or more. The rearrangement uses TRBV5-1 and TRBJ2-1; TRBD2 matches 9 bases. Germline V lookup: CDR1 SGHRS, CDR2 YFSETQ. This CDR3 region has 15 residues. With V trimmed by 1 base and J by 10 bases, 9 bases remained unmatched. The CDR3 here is CASSLREPGTSEQFF. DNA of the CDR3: TGCGCCAGCAGCTTGAGGGAACCTGGGACTAGCGAGCAGTTCTTC. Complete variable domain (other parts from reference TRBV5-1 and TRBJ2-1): KAGVTQTPRYLIKTRGQQVTLSCSPISGHRSVSWYQQTPGQGLQFLFEYFSETQRNKGNFPGRFSGRQFSNSRSEMNVSTLELGDSALYLCASSLREPGTSEQFFGPGTRLTVL.

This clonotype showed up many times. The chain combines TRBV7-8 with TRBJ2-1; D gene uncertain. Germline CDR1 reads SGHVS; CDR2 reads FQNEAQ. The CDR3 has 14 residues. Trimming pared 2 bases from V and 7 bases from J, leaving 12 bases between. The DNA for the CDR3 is TGTGCCAGCAGCTTATCACCTGGAGTAAATGAGCAGTTCTTC. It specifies CASSLSPGVNEQFF.

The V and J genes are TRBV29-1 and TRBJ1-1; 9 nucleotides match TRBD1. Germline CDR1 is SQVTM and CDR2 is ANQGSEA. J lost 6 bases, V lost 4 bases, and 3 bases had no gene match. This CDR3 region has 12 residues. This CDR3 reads CSVAGTGPEAFF. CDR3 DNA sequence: TGCAGCGTTGCCGGGACAGGGCCTGAAGCTTTCTTT.

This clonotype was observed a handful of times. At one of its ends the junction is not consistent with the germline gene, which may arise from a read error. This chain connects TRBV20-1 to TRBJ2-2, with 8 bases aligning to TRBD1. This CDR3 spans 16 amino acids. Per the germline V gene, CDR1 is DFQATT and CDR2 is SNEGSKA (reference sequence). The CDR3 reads CCARDLDRVGTGELFF. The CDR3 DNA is TGCTGTGCTAGAGACCTGGACAGGGTCGGCACCGGGGAGCTGTTTTTT.

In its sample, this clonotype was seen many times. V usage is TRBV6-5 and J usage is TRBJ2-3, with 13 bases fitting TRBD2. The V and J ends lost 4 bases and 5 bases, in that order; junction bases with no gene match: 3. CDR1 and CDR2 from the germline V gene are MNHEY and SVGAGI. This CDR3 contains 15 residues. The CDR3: CASSLTSGGQDTQYF. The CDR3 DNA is TGTGCCAGCAGTTTGACTAGCGGGGGGCAAGATACGCAGTATTTT.